The 22 T cell receptor beta chains below were found in one sample sequenced in a study of blood T cell repertoires in COVID-19 (dated by TCRdb to about 2020). Libraries came from the immunoSEQ multiplex PCR assay. TCRdb's version of the immuneACCESS table is confined to in-frame rearrangements and falls short of the full clone set. An unresolved V gene accounts for under half of the shortfall where checked; the remainder is of unknown origin. The sample profile shows under 250,000 clones; 75% to 85% of them were found once. Roughly 8.7% of the sample is taken by the ten largest. The sequencing input was peripheral blood. The receptor source for this set is a man aged 50 to 60 with active or convalescent COVID-19.

CDR3 nucleotides: TGTGCCAGCAGCGACAGGGGGCGGGGAAATGAGCAGTTCTTC. Translation gives CASSDRGRGNEQFF. This rearrangement joins TRBV11-1 to TRBJ2-1, with 10 bases that match TRBD1. The CDR3 has 14 amino acids. V lost 5 bases, J lost 7 bases, and 5 bases stayed unmatched. From germline, CDR1 is SGHAT and CDR2 FQDESV (reference sequence).

This clone was recorded only once. V usage is TRBV27 and J usage is TRBJ1-3; no clear D. Trimming took 3 bases from V and 0 from J, leaving 6 bases between them. Germline V gene data show CDR1 as MNHEY and CDR2 as SMNVEV (reference sequence). The CDR3 runs 14 residues. The CDR3 bases are TGTGCCAGCAGTTTCTCCAGCTCTGGAAACACCATATATTTT. Its protein is CASSFSSSGNTIYF.

J is TRBJ2-7 and V is TRBV28; D is ambiguous. CDR1 and CDR2 (germline): MDHEN, SYDVKM. V gave up 5 bases and J gave up 2 bases, with 10 bases separating them. The CDR3 sequence is 13 residues long. The CDR3 spells CASSPLNTYEQYF. CDR3 coding DNA: TGTGCCAGCAGTCCCCTAAATACCTACGAGCAGTACTTC.

V usage is TRBV5-1 and J usage is TRBJ1-6; TRBD1 matches 11 bases. The CDR3 is made up of 16 amino acids. Trimming removed 0 bases from V and 8 bases from J; junction bases left unmatched: 4. In germline, CDR1 is SGHRS, CDR2 YFSETQ. The CDR3 nucleotides read TGCGCCAGCAGCTTGGTTGGACAGGGGGCCGATTCACCCCTCCACTTT. It yields the protein CASSLVGQGADSPLHF.

In its sample, this clone was seen once. This chain uses TRBV4-1 with TRBJ2-5; 11 nucleotides line up with TRBD2. The V segment lost 0 bases and the J segment 7 bases; nucleotides outside the gene matches: 19. The CDR3 contains 20 residues. Germline V gene data show CDR1 as MGHRA and CDR2 as YSYEKL. The CDR3 DNA sequence: TGCGCCAGCAGCCAAGATCTGGTTCCTAGCGGGGGGCCCCAGCGTGGGACCCAGTACTTC. Residues: CASSQDLVPSGGPQRGTQYF.

The genes are TRBV5-4 and TRBJ1-1; D is unclear. Trimming removed 1 base from V and 4 bases from J, with 11 bases in between. Germline assignment: CDR1 SGHNT and CDR2 YYREEE (reference sequence). This CDR3 comprises 14 residues. In DNA form, the CDR3 reads TGTGCCAGCAGCTTGATGATCGGGAGCACTGAAGCTTTCTTT. It encodes CASSLMIGSTEAFF.

This chain connects TRBV18 to TRBJ1-1, with D perhaps matching TRBD1 (5 bases). This CDR3 has 16 amino acids. V was trimmed by 4 bases and J by 0 bases, leaving 15 bases between them. The germline V gene encodes CDR1 KGHSH and CDR2 LQKENI. CDR3 in amino acids: CASSRQGLGLNTEAFF. The CDR3 bases are TGTGCCAGCTCACGTCAGGGTCTGGGGCTGAACACTGAAGCTTTCTTT.

The chain employs TRBV20-1 and TRBJ2-5; maybe TRBD2 (6 bases). The CDR3 totals 14 residues. From germline, CDR1 is DFQATT and CDR2 SNEGSKA (reference sequence). V was cut by 3 bases and J by 2 bases, with 13 bases left in between. This CDR3 is CSASGAGTQETQYF. In nucleotides, the CDR3 is TGCAGTGCTAGTGGGGCGGGAACACAAGAGACCCAGTACTTC.

The table lists this clone with a count of one. The chain recombines TRBV18 with TRBJ2-4; 9 bases are a match to TRBD1. CDR3 length: 16 residues. Trimming cost V 6 bases and J 6 bases; bases outside gene matches: 12. Germline V gene sequence: CDR1 KGHSH, CDR2 LQKENI. CDR3 nucleotides: TGTGCCAGCTCCCGGGGACAGGGTCTAGTTAGAAACATTCAGTACTTC. Its translation: CASSRGQGLVRNIQYF.

V is TRBV19 and J is TRBJ2-2, with 14 nucleotides matching TRBD2. The CDR3 contains 18 residues. J gave up 4 bases and V 2 bases, and 6 bases lay outside the gene matches. Germline loops: CDR1 LNHDA, CDR2 SQIVND (reference sequence). Here the CDR3 reads CASSIPGLAGEVTGELFF. The CDR3 DNA reads as TGTGCCAGTAGTATACCGGGACTAGCGGGAGAGGTCACCGGGGAGCTGTTTTTT.

The chain joins TRBV4-3 to TRBJ2-2; 9 bases match TRBD2. The CDR3 consists of 15 residues. Trimming took 3 bases from V and 1 from J; bases not matched to a gene: 0. Germline loops: CDR1 LGHNA, CDR2 YSLEER. In DNA, the CDR3 is TGCGCCAGCAGCCATAGCGGGGGGAACACCGGGGAGCTGTTTTTT. Encoded protein: CASSHSGGNTGELFF.

This rearrangement joins TRBV5-4 to TRBJ1-2, with TRBD1 as a possible D gene (6 bases). The CDR3 consists of 14 residues. Trimming removed 4 bases from V and 4 bases from J, with 14 bases in between. Germline CDR1 reads SGHNT; CDR2 reads YYREEE (reference sequence). The CDR3 DNA follows: TGTGCCAGCAGCCGGGACATTTCCCTCTATGGCTACACCTTC. This sequence encodes CASSRDISLYGYTF.

This clone has just a few counts. The chain combines TRBV2 with TRBJ2-7, with D tentatively TRBD1 (5 bases). Germline values: CDR1 SNHLY, CDR2 FYNNEI. The CDR3 loop spans 11 amino acids. The CDR3 nucleotides are TGTGCCAGCAGTGAAGCAGGGGTAAATAGGGTC. Amino acids: CASSEAGVNRV.

A few counts support this clone. V gene TRBV6-6 combines with J gene TRBJ1-2; 7 nucleotides line up with TRBD1. Germline values: CDR1 MNHNY, CDR2 SVGAGI (reference sequence). J was trimmed by 6 bases and V by 7 bases; bases with no gene match: 8. CDR3 length: 13 residues. CDR3 sequence: CASKQGLSHGYTF. The CDR3 DNA is TGTGCCAGCAAACAGGGGCTGTCACATGGCTACACCTTC.

The chain carries TRBV30 and TRBJ1-4, with D unresolved. Germline lookup yields CDR1 GTSNPN and CDR2 SVGIG (reference sequence). This CDR3 has 13 residues. Trimming removed 2 bases at V and 7 bases at J, with 11 bases between. The CDR3 bases are TGTGCCTGGAGTAGGCAAGCAGGTGAAAAACTGTTTTTT. This sequence encodes CAWSRQAGEKLFF.

The chain combines TRBV15 with TRBJ1-6; possible D gene TRBD1, 5 bases. Per the germline V gene, CDR1 is LNHNV and CDR2 is YYDKDF (reference sequence). The V end lost 1 base, the J end lost 8 bases, and 9 bases lay between the germline ends. CDR3 size: 14 residues. CDR3 region: CATSRGGAYSPLHF. In DNA, the CDR3 is TGTGCCACCAGCAGAGGGGGCGCGTATTCACCCCTCCACTTT.

The chain joins TRBV2 to TRBJ2-1; maybe TRBD1 (5 bases). Germline V gene data show CDR1 as SNHLY and CDR2 as FYNNEI. The CDR3 spans 13 residues. The V and J ends lost 4 bases and 5 bases respectively, with 9 bases between them. CDR3 bases: TGTGCCAGCAGTGGGACAACGGACAATGAGCAGTTCTTC. Protein product: CASSGTTDNEQFF.

V usage is TRBV7-9 and J usage is TRBJ2-1; TRBD1 agrees at 7 bases. This CDR3 has 19 amino acids. Germline V CDR1 and CDR2: SEHNR, FQNEAQ (reference sequence). J was trimmed by 1 base and V by 2 bases; bases with no gene match: 14. The CDR3: CASSLIGRGRRVSYNEQFF. Written as DNA, the CDR3 is TGTGCCAGCAGCTTAATTGGCAGGGGGAGAAGGGTTTCCTACAATGAGCAGTTCTTC. The whole variable domain, remainder taken from reference TRBV7-9 and TRBJ2-1, is DTGVSQNPRHKITKRGQNVTFRCDPISEHNRLYWYRQTLGQGPEFLTYFQNEAQLEKSRLLSDRFSAERPKGSFSTLEIQRTEQGDSAMYLCASSLIGRGRRVSYNEQFFGPGTRLTVL.

This chain uses TRBV7-3 with TRBJ2-5; 10 positions match TRBD2. The CDR3 has 15 residues. V lost 3 bases and J lost 6; bases outside the gene matches: 7. CDR1 is SGHTA and CDR2 is FQGTGA in the germline V gene. DNA of the CDR3: TGTGCCAGCAGCTTGAGCGGGAGGGCCGGACAGACCCAGTACTTC. Translation: CASSLSGRAGQTQYF.

Regarding this clone: The same CDR3 arises from other DNA sequences in this sample as well. The chain uses TRBV5-1 and TRBJ2-5; D is perhaps TRBD1 (7 bases). V lost 5 bases and J lost 5, with 16 bases in between. CDR1 SGHRS and CDR2 YFSETQ come from the germline V gene. This CDR3 is built from 14 residues. For the CDR3, the DNA is TGCGCCAGCAGTCTTGTTGGAGGGGGCGAGACCCAGTACTTC. Translated, it gives CASSLVGGGETQYF.

Only a few counts were recorded for this clone. The CDR3 region has the DNA TGTGCCAGCAGTCCCCCGGTCGGGGGTTTCTCCTACGAGCAGTACTTC. Protein product: CASSPPVGGFSYEQYF. V and J are TRBV28 and TRBJ2-7; TRBD2 might be the D (6 bases). From germline, CDR1 is MDHEN and CDR2 SYDVKM. This CDR3 has 16 residues. V was trimmed by 5 bases and J by 0 bases, leaving 17 bases between them.

J is TRBJ1-1 and V is TRBV6-5; weak D call: TRBD1 (6 bases). Germline CDR1 reads MNHEY; CDR2 reads SVGAGI. Trimming removed 7 bases at V and 1 base at J, with 13 bases between. The CDR3 is 14 amino acids. The CDR3 is CASKKDSGNTEAFF. The CDR3 nucleotides read TGTGCCAGCAAGAAGGACAGCGGGAACACTGAAGCTTTCTTT.